This T cell receptor (beta chain) was obtained from a study of control samples from healthy donors and cancer patients. This CDR3 spans 11 amino acids. Trimming removed 6 bases at V and 9 bases at J, with 12 bases between. Germline V lookup: CDR1 MNHEY, CDR2 SVGEGT. The data were produced by immunoSEQ multiplex PCR, yet TCRdb's version contains in-frame clones alone and is incomplete. This sample yields about 150,000 clones, of which 90% to 95% are seen a single time; about 5.8% belongs to the top ten. This clonotype originated in a man aged 18 to 30 in good health. V usage is TRBV6-2 or TRBV6-3 and J usage is TRBJ2-7; unclear D gene. Sequenced input: blood. The CDR3 loop reads CASSWLAGQYF. The CDR3 coding sequence is TGTGCCAGCAGCTGGCTCGCCGGGCAGTACTTC.